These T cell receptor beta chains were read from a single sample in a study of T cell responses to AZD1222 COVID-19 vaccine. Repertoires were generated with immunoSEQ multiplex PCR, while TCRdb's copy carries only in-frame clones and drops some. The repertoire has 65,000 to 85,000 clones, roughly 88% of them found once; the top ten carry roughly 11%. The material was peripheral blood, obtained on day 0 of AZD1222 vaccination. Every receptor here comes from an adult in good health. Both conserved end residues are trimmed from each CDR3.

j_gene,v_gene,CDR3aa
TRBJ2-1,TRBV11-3,ASSLVLDEQF
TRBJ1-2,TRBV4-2,ASSPSAYGYT
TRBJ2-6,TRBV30,ASGEKYSGANVLT
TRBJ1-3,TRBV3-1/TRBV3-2,ASSLSVGSSGNTIY
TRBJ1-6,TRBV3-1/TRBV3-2,ASSQQGNGSPLH
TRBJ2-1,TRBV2,ASSPGKSGGLYNEQF
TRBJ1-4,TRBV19,ASNRGREEKLF
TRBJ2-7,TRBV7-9,ASSLIGYTYEQY
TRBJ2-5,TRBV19,ASSSGPQETQY
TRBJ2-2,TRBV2,ASHGLAGRTGELF
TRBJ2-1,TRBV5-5,ASSSRTRSSYNEQF
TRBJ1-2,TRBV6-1,ASSESSHNYGYT
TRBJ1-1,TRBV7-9,ASSPTSGAEAF
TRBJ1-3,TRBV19,ASSTPPSGNTIY
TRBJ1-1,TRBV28,ASNGDRGGNFF
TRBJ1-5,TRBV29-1,SVVSGFNQPQH
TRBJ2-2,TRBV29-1,SVRSTGANTGELF
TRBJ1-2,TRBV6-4,ASSDSPGQLYGYT
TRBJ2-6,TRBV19,ASSISPGTPNVLT
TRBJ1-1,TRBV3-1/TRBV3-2,ASSPARGQSEAF
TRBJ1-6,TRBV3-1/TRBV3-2,ASSQVLASNSPLH
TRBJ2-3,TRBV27,ASSLAGTLTDTQY
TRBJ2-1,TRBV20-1,SASSDNNEQF
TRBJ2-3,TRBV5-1,ASSLGADFSSDTQY
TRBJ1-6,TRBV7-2,ASSPQSEQGGTYNSPLH
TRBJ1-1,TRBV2,ASSPRGYTEAF
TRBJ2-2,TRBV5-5,ASSLDLLNTGELF
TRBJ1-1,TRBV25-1,ASSATGVRIEAF
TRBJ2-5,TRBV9,ASSAGLAGGWTQETQY
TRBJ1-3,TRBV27,ASRGAGRFRGSGNTIY
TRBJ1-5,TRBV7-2,ASSLLGQGLNQPQH
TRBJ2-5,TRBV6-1,ASSEDPGGRETQY
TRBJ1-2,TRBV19,ASRRGGESYGYT
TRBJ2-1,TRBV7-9,ASSSPKAGGPSYNEQF